The next 19 T cell receptor beta chains were all read from a single sample in a study of cytomegalovirus exposure and HLA in healthy donors. The PCR employed 60 Vbeta primers together with 13 Jbeta primers. Some clones are missing from TCRdb's copy, which holds only in-frame ones; the method was immunoSEQ multiplex PCR. The sample contains some 180,000 clones, about 70% of which appear only once. The specimen was PBMCs. These receptors originate from a woman aged 25 to 39 in good health and CMV-seronegative.

This chain connects TRBV7-8 to TRBJ1-1; D is unresolved. Trimming took 8 bases from V and 2 from J, leaving 12 bases between them. This CDR3 has 13 residues. In germline, CDR1 is SGHVS, CDR2 FQNEAQ. Written as DNA, the CDR3 is TGTGCCAGCCACCGGTTTGTTAACACTGAAGCTTTCTTT. This codes for CASHRFVNTEAFF. Supplemented by reference TRBV7-8 and TRBJ1-1, the full variable domain reads GAGVSQSPRYKVAKRGQDVALRCDPISGHVSLFWYQQALGQGPEFLTYFQNEAQLDKSGLPSDRFFAERPEGSVSTLKIQRTQQEDSAVYLCASHRFVNTEAFFGQGTRLTVV.

J is TRBJ1-5 and V is TRBV19, with 7 bases identical to TRBD1. The V gene end was trimmed by 3 bases and the J gene end by 4 bases; junction bases not matched to a gene: 6. CDR1 and CDR2 (germline): LNHDA, SQIVND (reference sequence). There are 15 residues in the CDR3. For the CDR3, the DNA is TGTGCCAGTAGTATCGGGGACAGCGGTAATCAGCCCCAGCATTTT. Its protein product is CASSIGDSGNQPQHF.

The chain recombines TRBV30 with TRBJ2-1; TRBD2 might be the D (6 bases). Per the germline V gene, CDR1 is GTSNPN and CDR2 is SVGIG (reference sequence). The CDR3 extends over 13 amino acids. V was pared by 8 bases and J by 2 bases, with 13 bases between. Here the CDR3 DNA reads TGTGCCGGCGAAGGAGGGACCTACAATGAGCAGTTCTTC. It yields the protein CAGEGGTYNEQFF.

The J gene is TRBJ2-6, the V gene TRBV6-1; the D is unclear. CDR1 MNHNS and CDR2 SASEGT come from the germline V gene. The CDR3 loop spans 19 amino acids. Trimming stripped 3 bases from V and 4 bases from J, with 22 bases between. The CDR3 nucleotides read TGTGCCAGCAGTGATGCCCGCGGAGCCTACCTTTCAGGGGCCAACGTCCTGACTTTC. Protein sequence: CASSDARGAYLSGANVLTF.

This clone was seen more than once but under ten times. The chain links TRBV6-1 to TRBJ1-3, with D possibly TRBD1 on 5 matching bases. Trimming stripped 1 base from V and 7 bases from J, with 14 bases between. The length of the CDR3 is 15 residues. Germline V CDR1 and CDR2: MNHNS, SASEGT. CDR3 sequence reads: CASSEVDGQGNTIYF. CDR3 bases: TGTGCCAGCAGTGAAGTGGATGGTCAGGGCAACACCATATATTTT.

Only one count was recorded for this clone. CDR3 bases: TGCGCCAGCAGCTTGGATCGAGCGGGAGGGTGGGGGCAGTACTTC. Residues: CASSLDRAGGWGQYF. This chain joins TRBV5-1 and TRBJ2-7, with 10 bases aligning to TRBD2. This CDR3 has 15 residues. Germline trimming cut 0 bases from V and 9 bases from J; bases unmatched to any gene: 9. The germline V gene has CDR1 SGHRS and CDR2 YFSETQ.

V is TRBV7-8 and J is TRBJ1-1; TRBD1 aligns across 7 bases. The CDR3 length is 14 residues. CDR1 is SGHVS, CDR2 FQNEAQ, per germline. The trim removed 6 bases at V and 0 bases at J, leaving 4 bases unmatched. The CDR3 loop is CASRLGQMNTEAFF. The CDR3 DNA sequence: TGTGCCAGCAGACTGGGACAGATGAACACTGAAGCTTTCTTT.

The chain couples TRBV11-1 to TRBJ1-1, with a weak D call TRBD1 (6 bases). The CDR3 has 14 amino acids. Germline V gene sequence: CDR1 SGHAT, CDR2 FQDESV (reference sequence). The V end lost 3 bases, the J end lost 1 base, and 9 bases lay between the germline ends. CDR3 region: CASSFPGQNTEAFF. In nucleotides, the CDR3 is TGTGCCAGCAGCTTCCCGGGACAGAACACTGAAGCTTTCTTT.

The chain has TRBV19 and TRBJ2-7; 13 positions match TRBD2. Germline assignment: CDR1 LNHDA and CDR2 SQIVND (reference sequence). The CDR3 covers 14 residues. V shed 5 bases, J shed 6 bases, and the junction held 4 bases outside the gene matches. CDR3 protein: CASSLGTSGTEQYF. CDR3 DNA sequence: TGTGCCAGTAGTCTCGGGACTAGCGGGACCGAGCAGTACTTC.

In DNA, the CDR3 is TGTGCCAGCAGTGGAACCACTAGCGGAGAGCTCAATGAGCAGTTCTTC. It translates to CASSGTTSGELNEQFF. The chain carries TRBV6-4 and TRBJ2-1; 8 bases are shared with TRBD2. Looked up from germline, CDR1 is MRHNA and CDR2 is SNTAGT. J lost 6 bases, V lost 4 bases, and 11 bases had no gene match. The CDR3 contains 16 residues.

This clone was recorded a few times. This chain joins TRBV5-4 and TRBJ2-7; TRBD2 matches 9 bases. The CDR3 extends over 15 amino acids. V was pared by 3 bases and J by 3 bases, with 7 bases of the junction left unmatched. Per the germline V gene, CDR1 is SGHNT and CDR2 is YYREEE (reference sequence). In nucleotides, the CDR3 is TGTGCCAGCAGCTCGGGGGGACTAGCAGTCTACGAGCAGTACTTC. Residues: CASSSGGLAVYEQYF.

This clone was recorded a few times. The rearrangement joins TRBV6-4 to TRBJ1-5; weak D call: TRBD1 (6 bases). The CDR3 has 13 residues. From germline, CDR1 is MRHNA and CDR2 SNTAGT. V was cut by 4 bases and J by 7 bases, with 11 bases left in between. The CDR3 loop reads CASSGDMGQPQHF. In nucleotides, the CDR3 is TGTGCCAGCAGTGGGGACATGGGGCAGCCCCAGCATTTT.

The chain employs TRBV6-4 and TRBJ1-1; tentatively, D is TRBD1 (5 bases). This CDR3 region has 14 residues. The V end was cut by 6 bases, the J end by 4 bases, with 15 bases between. In germline, CDR1 is MRHNA, CDR2 SNTAGT. The CDR3 loop is CASRRGSEFTEAFF. CDR3 DNA sequence: TGTGCCAGCAGAAGGGGCAGTGAGTTCACTGAAGCTTTCTTT.

This clone has more than one count but fewer than ten. V gene TRBV27 combines with J gene TRBJ2-2; D not certain. The CDR3 covers 16 residues. V was cut by 4 bases and J by 6 bases, with 18 bases left in between. The germline CDR1 and CDR2 sequences are MNHEY and SMNVEV (reference sequence). As DNA, the CDR3 is TGTGCCAGCAGTTCCCTCCTCCCTGTCGTCCCCGGGGAGCTGTTTTTT. This sequence encodes CASSSLLPVVPGELFF.

The chain has TRBV7-9 and TRBJ1-2, with 9 nucleotides matching TRBD1. CDR3 length: 15 amino acids. V lost 4 bases to trimming and J lost 4 bases; unmatched junction nucleotides: 7. Germline CDR1 SEHNR, CDR2 FQNEAQ (reference sequence). The CDR3 region has the DNA TGTGCCAGCAGCTACCAGGACAGGGGCGTCTATGGCTACACCTTC. It encodes CASSYQDRGVYGYTF.

The chain combines TRBV9 with TRBJ2-5; a weak D match, TRBD1 (6 bases). Germline-derived CDR1 and CDR2 are SGDLS and YYNGEE. CDR3 length equals 17 residues. Trimming took 4 bases from V and 1 from J, leaving 20 bases between them. CDR3 amino acids: CASSQTTEGGTQETQYF. The CDR3 DNA sequence: TGTGCCAGCAGCCAAACAACAGAAGGGGGAACCCAAGAGACCCAGTACTTC. Full variable domain (missing parts from reference TRBV9 and TRBJ2-5): DSGVTQTPKHLITATGQRVTLRCSPRSGDLSVYWYQQSLDQGLQFLIQYYNGEERAKGNILERFSAQQFPDLHSELNLSSLELGDSALYFCASSQTTEGGTQETQYFGPGTRLLVL.

This clone was detected only once. CDR3 coding DNA: TGTGCCAGCAGCTTAGTCGGGCAGGGGAACGGCTACACCTTC. Its translation is CASSLVGQGNGYTF. J is TRBJ1-2 and V is TRBV7-9, with D perhaps TRBD1 (6 bases). The CDR3 is made up of 14 amino acids. Trimming removed 1 base from V and 8 bases from J, with 14 bases in between. The germline V gene encodes CDR1 SEHNR and CDR2 FQNEAQ (reference sequence).

In its sample, this clone was seen once. The J gene is TRBJ1-4, the V gene TRBV5-6; 7 positions match TRBD1. CDR3 length: 14 amino acids. CDR1 and CDR2 from the germline V gene are SGHDT and YYEEEE. Germline trimming cut 7 bases from V and 7 bases from J; bases unmatched to any gene: 10. CDR3 loop: CASGRGPSGEKLFF. CDR3 DNA: TGTGCCAGCGGAAGGGGGCCGAGTGGTGAAAAACTGTTTTTT. Full variable domain (missing parts from reference TRBV5-6 and TRBJ1-4): DAGVTQSPTHLIKTRGQQVTLRCSPKSGHDTVSWYQQALGQGPQFIFQYYEEEERQRGNFPDRFSGHQFPNYSSELNVNALLLGDSALYLCASGRGPSGEKLFFGSGTQLSVL.

The chain combines TRBV5-4 with TRBJ2-7; D remains ambiguous. CDR3 size: 14 residues. With 0 bases removed from V and 0 bases from J, the gap between germline ends came to 7 bases. Germline V CDR1 and CDR2: SGHNT, YYREEE (reference sequence). CDR3 region: CASSLVPGSYEQYF. The DNA for the CDR3 is TGTGCCAGCAGCTTGGTTCCAGGCTCCTACGAGCAGTACTTC.